The present T cell receptor (beta chain) was sequenced within a study of monozygotic twins with inflammatory bowel disease. Overall study findings and caveats: Among IBD patients, TCRbeta diversity (inverse Simpson) was lower than in healthy co-twins. Fewer clonotypes were shared with others by IBD patients than by healthy twins, especially with disease activity.

TCRdb reworked the 5' RACE reads into one entry per CDR3 protein, no DNA. This sample lists approximately 210,000 distinct CDR3 sequences; its ten largest clones have less than 9%. On this clonotype: Its antigen is not identified.

The germline gives CDR1 MDHEN, CDR2 SYDVKM. This CDR3 has 15 amino acids. Sequenced sample: blood. This TCR was recovered from a human donor with ulcerative colitis or Crohn's disease, or a healthy co-twin of an affected twin (not recorded which). The chain couples TRBV28 to TRBJ2-1; TCRdb's D gene call, TRBD2, goes unchecked for lack of DNA. The CDR3 loop is CASIALGSGAYEQFF.